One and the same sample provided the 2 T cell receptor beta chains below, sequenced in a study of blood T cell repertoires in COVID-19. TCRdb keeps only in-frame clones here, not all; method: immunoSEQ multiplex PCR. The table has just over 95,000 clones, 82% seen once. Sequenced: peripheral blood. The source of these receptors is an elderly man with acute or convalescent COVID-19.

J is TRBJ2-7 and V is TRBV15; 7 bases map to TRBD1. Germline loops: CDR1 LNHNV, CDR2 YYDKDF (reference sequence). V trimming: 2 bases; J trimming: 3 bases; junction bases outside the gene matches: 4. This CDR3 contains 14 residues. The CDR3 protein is CATSRLGQHYEQYF. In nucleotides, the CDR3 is TGTGCCACCAGCAGACTGGGACAGCACTACGAGCAGTACTTC.

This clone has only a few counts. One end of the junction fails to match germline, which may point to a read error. As DNA, the CDR3 is TGTGCCAGCAGCCCCCGGGTCCGGGACTTC. It codes for CASSPRVRDF. The chain employs TRBV9 and TRBJ2-5; D not certain. Germline V gene sequence: CDR1 SGDLS, CDR2 YYNGEE. This CDR3 is 10 amino acids long.